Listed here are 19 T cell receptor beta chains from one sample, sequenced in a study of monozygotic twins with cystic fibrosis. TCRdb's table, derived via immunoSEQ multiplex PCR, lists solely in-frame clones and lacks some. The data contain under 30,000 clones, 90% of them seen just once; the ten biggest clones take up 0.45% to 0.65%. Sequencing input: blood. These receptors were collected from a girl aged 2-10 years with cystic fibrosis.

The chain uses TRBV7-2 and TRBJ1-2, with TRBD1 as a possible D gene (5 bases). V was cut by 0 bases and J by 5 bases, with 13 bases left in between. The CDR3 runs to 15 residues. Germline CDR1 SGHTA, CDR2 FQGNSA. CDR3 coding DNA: TGTGCCAGCAGCTTAGCGGCCTACAGGTTTTATGGCTACACCTTC. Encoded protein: CASSLAAYRFYGYTF.

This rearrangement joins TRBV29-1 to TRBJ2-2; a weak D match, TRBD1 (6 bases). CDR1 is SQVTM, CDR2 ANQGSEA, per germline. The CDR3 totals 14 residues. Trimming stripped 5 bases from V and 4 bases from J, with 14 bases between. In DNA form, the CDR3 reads TGCAGCGTTCTAAAGGACAGTCCCACCGGGGAGCTGTTTTTT. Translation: CSVLKDSPTGELFF.

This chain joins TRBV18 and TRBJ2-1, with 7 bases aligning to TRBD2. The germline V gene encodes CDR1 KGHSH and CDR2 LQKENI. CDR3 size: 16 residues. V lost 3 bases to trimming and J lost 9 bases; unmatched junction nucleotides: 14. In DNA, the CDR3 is TGTGCCAGCTCACCTAAGGGACCGGGAGGTGGTACTGAGCAGTTCTTC. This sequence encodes CASSPKGPGGGTEQFF. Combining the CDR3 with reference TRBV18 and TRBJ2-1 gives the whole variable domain NAGVMQNPRHLVRRRGQEARLRCSPMKGHSHVYWYRQLPEEGLKFMVYLQKENIIDESGMPKERFSAEFPKEGPSILRIQQVVRGDSAAYFCASSPKGPGGGTEQFFGPGTRLTVL.

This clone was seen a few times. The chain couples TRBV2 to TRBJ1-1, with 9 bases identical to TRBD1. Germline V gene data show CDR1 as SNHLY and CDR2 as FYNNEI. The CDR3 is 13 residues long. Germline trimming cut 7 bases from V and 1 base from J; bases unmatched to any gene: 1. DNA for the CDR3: TGTGCCAGCATGGGACAGGGGAACACTGAAGCTTTCTTT. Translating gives CASMGQGNTEAFF.

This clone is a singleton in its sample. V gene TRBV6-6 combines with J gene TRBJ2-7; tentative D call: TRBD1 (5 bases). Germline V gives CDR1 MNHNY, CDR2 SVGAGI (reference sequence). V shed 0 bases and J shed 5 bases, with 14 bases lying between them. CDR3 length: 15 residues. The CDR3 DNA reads TGTGCCAGCAGTTACTCGACGCCAGGGTCCAACGAGCAGTACTTC. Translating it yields CASSYSTPGSNEQYF.

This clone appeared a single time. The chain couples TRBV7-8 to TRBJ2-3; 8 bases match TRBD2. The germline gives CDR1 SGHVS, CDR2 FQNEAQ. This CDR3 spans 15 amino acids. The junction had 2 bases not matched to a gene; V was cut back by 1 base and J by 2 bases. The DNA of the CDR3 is TGTGCCAGCAGCTTAGGGCGGGGGGTCACAGATACGCAGTATTTT. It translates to CASSLGRGVTDTQYF.

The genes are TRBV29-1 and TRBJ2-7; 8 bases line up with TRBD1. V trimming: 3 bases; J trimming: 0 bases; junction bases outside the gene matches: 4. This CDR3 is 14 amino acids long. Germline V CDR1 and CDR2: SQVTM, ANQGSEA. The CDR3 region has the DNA TGCAGCGTTGAGGACAGGGCCCTCTCCTACGAGCAGTACTTC. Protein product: CSVEDRALSYEQYF.

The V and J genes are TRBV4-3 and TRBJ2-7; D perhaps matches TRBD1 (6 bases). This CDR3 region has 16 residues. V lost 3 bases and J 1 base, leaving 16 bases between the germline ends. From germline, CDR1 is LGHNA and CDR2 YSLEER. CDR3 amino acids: CASSQNTGTGSYEQYF. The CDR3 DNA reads TGCGCCAGCAGCCAGAATACAGGGACGGGGTCCTACGAGCAGTACTTC.

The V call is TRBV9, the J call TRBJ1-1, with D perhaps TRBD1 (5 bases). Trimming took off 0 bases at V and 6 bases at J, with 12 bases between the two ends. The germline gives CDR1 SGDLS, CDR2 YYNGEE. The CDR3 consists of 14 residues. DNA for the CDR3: TGTGCCAGCAGCGTAGGGAATCGGGGCCCTGAAGCTTTCTTT. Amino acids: CASSVGNRGPEAFF.

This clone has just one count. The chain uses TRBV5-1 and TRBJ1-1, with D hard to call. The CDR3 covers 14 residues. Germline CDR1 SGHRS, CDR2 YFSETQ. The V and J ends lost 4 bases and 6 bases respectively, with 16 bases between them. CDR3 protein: CASSIWAFNAEAFF. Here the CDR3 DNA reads TGCGCCAGCAGCATATGGGCCTTTAACGCTGAAGCTTTCTTT.

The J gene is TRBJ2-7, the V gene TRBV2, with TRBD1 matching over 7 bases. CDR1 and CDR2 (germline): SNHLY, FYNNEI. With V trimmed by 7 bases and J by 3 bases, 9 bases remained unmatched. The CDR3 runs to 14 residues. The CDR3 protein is CASKGDRVGYEQYF. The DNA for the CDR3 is TGTGCCAGCAAAGGAGACAGGGTAGGCTACGAGCAGTACTTC.

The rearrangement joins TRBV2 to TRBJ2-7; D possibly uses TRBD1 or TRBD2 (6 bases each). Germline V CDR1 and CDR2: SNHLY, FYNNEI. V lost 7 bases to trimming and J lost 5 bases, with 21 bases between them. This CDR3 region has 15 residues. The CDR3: CASNPTGERGDEQYF. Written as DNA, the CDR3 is TGTGCCAGCAACCCGACAGGAGAGAGGGGGGACGAGCAGTACTTC.

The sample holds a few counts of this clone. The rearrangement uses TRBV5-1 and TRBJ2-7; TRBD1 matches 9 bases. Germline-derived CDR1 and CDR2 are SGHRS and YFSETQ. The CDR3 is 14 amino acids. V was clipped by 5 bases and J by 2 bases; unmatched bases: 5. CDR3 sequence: CASRGQGLTYEQYF. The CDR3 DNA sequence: TGCGCCAGCAGAGGACAGGGGTTAACCTACGAGCAGTACTTC.

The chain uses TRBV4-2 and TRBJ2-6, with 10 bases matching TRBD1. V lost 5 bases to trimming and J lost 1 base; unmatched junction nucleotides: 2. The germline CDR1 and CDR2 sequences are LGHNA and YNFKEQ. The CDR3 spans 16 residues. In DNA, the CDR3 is TGTGCCAGCAGCTCGGGACAGGGGTCTGGGGCCAACGTCCTGACTTTC. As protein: CASSSGQGSGANVLTF.

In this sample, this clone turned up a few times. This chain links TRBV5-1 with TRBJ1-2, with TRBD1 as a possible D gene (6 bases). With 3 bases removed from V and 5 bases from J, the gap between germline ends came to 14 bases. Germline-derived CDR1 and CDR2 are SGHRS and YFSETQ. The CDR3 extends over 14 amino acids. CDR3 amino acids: CASSWTTGWYGYTF. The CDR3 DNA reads TGCGCCAGCAGCTGGACTACAGGGTGGTATGGCTACACCTTC.

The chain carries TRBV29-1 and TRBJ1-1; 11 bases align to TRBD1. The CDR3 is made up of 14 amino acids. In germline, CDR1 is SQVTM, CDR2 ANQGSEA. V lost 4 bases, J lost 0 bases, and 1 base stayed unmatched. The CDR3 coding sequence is TGCAGCGTTGCGGGACAGGGGGTGAACACTGAAGCTTTCTTT. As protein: CSVAGQGVNTEAFF.

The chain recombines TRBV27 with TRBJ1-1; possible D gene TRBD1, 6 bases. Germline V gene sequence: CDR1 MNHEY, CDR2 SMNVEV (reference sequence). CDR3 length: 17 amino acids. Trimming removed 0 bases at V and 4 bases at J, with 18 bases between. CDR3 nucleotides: TGTGCCAGCAGTTTATCCGTCGGTCTGGGGGCCGGCACTGAAGCTTTCTTT. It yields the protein CASSLSVGLGAGTEAFF.

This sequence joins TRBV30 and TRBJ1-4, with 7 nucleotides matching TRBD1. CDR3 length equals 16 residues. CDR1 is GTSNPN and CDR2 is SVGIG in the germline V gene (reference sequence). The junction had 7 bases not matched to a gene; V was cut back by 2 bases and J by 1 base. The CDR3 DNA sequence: TGTGCCTGGAGTAAAACCAGGGGGAGAACTAATGAAAAACTGTTTTTT. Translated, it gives CAWSKTRGRTNEKLFF.

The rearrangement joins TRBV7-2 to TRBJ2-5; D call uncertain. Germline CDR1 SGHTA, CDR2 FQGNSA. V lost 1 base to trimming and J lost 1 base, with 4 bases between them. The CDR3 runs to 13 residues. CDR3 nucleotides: TGTGCCAGCAGCTTAGGGGGCCAAGAGACCCAGTACTTC. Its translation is CASSLGGQETQYF.